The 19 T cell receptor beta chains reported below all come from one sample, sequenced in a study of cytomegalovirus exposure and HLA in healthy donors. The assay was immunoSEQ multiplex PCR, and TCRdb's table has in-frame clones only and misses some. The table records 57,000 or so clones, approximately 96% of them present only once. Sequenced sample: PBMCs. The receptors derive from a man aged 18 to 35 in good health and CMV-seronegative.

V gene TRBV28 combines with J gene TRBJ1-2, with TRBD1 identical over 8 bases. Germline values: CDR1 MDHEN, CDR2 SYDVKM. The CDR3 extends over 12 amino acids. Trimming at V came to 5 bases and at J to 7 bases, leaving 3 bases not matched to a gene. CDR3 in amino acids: CASSTDRVGYTF. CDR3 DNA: TGTGCCAGCAGTACGGACAGGGTTGGCTACACCTTC.

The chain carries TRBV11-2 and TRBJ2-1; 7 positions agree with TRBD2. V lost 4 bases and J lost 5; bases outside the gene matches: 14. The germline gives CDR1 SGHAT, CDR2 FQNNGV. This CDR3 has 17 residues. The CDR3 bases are TGTGCCAGCAGCTCCGCTCGTAGACTAGCATCGCACAATGAGCAGTTCTTC. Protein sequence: CASSSARRLASHNEQFF.

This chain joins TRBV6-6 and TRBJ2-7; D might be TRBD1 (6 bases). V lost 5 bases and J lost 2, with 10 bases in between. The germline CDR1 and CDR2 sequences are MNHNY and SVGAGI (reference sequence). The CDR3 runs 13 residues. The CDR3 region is CASSKDRTYEQYF. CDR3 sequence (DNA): TGTGCCAGCAGTAAGGACAGAACCTACGAGCAGTACTTC.

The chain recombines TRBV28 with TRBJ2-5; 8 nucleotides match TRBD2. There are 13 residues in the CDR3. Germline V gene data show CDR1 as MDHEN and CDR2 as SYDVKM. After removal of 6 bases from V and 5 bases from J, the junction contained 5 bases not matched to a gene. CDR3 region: CASRHPGGETQYF. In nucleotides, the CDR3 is TGTGCCAGCAGACACCCGGGGGGGGAGACCCAGTACTTC. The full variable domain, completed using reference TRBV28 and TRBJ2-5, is DVKVTQSSRYLVKRTGEKVFLECVQDMDHENMFWYRQDPGLGLRLIYFSYDVKMKEKGDIPEGYSVSREKKERFSLILESASTNQTSMYLCASRHPGGETQYFGPGTRLLVL.

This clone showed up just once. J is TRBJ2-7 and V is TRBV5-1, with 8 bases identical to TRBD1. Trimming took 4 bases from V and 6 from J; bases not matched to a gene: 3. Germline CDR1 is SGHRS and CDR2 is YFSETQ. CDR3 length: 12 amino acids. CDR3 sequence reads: CASSPDRGEQYF. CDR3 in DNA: TGCGCCAGCAGCCCTGACAGGGGCGAGCAGTACTTC. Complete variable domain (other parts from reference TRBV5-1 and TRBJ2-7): KAGVTQTPRYLIKTRGQQVTLSCSPISGHRSVSWYQQTPGQGLQFLFEYFSETQRNKGNFPGRFSGRQFSNSRSEMNVSTLELGDSALYLCASSPDRGEQYFGPGTRLTVT.

The CDR3 reads CAWNQGTNTGELFF. In DNA, the CDR3 is TGTGCCTGGAATCAGGGGACGAACACCGGGGAGCTGTTTTTT. The rearrangement links TRBV30 to TRBJ2-2, with D possibly TRBD1 on 6 matching bases. In germline, CDR1 is GTSNPN, CDR2 SVGIG (reference sequence). Trimming cost V 4 bases and J 0 bases, with 9 bases left between them. This CDR3 is 14 amino acids long.

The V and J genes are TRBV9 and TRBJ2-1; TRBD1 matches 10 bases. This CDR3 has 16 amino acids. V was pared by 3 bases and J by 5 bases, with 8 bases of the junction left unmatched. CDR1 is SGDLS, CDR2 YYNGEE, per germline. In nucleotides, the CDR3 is TGTGCCAGCAGCGGCCCGGGACAGGGGAAAAACAATGAGCAGTTCTTC. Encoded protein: CASSGPGQGKNNEQFF.

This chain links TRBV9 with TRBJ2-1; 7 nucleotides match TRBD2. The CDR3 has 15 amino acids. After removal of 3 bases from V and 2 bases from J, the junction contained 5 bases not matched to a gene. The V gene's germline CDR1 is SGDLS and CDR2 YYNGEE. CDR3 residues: CASSGGTNTYNEQFF. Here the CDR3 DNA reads TGTGCCAGCAGCGGTGGGACTAATACCTACAATGAGCAGTTCTTC. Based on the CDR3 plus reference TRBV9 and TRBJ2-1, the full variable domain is DSGVTQTPKHLITATGQRVTLRCSPRSGDLSVYWYQQSLDQGLQFLIQYYNGEERAKGNILERFSAQQFPDLHSELNLSSLELGDSALYFCASSGGTNTYNEQFFGPGTRLTVL.

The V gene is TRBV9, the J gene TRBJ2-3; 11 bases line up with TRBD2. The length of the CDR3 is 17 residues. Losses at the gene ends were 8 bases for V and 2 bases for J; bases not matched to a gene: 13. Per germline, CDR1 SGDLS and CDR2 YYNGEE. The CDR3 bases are TGTGCCAGGAGTACTAGCGGGAGTAGAGGGAACACAGATACGCAGTATTTT. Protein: CARSTSGSRGNTDTQYF.

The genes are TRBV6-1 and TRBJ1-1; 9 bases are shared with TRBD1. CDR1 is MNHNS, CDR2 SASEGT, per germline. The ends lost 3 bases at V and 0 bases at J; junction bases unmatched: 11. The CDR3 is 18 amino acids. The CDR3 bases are TGTGCCAGCAGTGACAGGACAGGGGCCCGTCTCATGAACACTGAAGCTTTCTTT. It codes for CASSDRTGARLMNTEAFF.

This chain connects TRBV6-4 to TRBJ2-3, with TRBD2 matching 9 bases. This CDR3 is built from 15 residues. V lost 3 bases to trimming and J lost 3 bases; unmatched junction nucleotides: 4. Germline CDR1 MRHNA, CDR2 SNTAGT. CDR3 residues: CASSEVAGATDTQYF. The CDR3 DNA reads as TGTGCCAGCAGTGAGGTAGCGGGAGCAACAGATACGCAGTATTTT.

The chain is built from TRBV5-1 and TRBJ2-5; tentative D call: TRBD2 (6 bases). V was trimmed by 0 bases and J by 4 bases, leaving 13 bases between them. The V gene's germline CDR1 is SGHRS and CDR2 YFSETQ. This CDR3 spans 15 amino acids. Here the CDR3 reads CASSLAIARGETQYF. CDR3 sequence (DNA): TGCGCCAGCAGCTTGGCCATCGCGCGGGGAGAGACCCAGTACTTC. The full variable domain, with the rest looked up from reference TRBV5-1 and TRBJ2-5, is KAGVTQTPRYLIKTRGQQVTLSCSPISGHRSVSWYQQTPGQGLQFLFEYFSETQRNKGNFPGRFSGRQFSNSRSEMNVSTLELGDSALYLCASSLAIARGETQYFGPGTRLLVL.

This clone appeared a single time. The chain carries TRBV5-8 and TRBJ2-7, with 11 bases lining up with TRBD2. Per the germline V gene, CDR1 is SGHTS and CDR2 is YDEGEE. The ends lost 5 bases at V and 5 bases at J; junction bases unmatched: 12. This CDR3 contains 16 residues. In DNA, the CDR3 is TGTGCCAGCAGACCTTTTAGCGGGAGGGCCTGGGACGAGCAGTACTTC. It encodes CASRPFSGRAWDEQYF.

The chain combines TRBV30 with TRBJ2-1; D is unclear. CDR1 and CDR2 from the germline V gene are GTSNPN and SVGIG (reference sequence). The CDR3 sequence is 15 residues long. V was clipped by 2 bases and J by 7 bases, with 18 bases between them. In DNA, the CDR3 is TGTGCCTGGAGTCTTACGTGGAGAACAATTAATGAGCAGTTCTTC. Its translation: CAWSLTWRTINEQFF.

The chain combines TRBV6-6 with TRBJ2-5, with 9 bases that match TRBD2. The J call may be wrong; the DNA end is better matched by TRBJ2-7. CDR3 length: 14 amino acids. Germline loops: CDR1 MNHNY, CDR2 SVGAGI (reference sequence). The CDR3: CASSRLAATYEQYF. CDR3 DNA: TGTGCCAGCAGCCGACTAGCGGCCACCTACGAGCAGTACTTC.

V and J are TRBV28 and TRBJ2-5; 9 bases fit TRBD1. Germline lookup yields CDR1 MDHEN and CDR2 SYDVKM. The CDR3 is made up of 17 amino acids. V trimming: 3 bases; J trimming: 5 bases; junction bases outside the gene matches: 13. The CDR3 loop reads CASSLRGSGTGRETQYF. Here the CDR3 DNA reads TGTGCCAGCAGTTTGCGGGGTTCAGGGACAGGGAGGGAGACCCAGTACTTC. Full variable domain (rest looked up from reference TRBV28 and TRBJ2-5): DVKVTQSSRYLVKRTGEKVFLECVQDMDHENMFWYRQDPGLGLRLIYFSYDVKMKEKGDIPEGYSVSREKKERFSLILESASTNQTSMYLCASSLRGSGTGRETQYFGPGTRLLVL.

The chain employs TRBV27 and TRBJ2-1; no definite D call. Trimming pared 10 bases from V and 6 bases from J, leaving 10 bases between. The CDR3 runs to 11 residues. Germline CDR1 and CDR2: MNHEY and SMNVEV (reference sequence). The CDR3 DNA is TGTGCCATCACAATTGGCAATGAGCAGTTCTTC. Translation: CAITIGNEQFF.

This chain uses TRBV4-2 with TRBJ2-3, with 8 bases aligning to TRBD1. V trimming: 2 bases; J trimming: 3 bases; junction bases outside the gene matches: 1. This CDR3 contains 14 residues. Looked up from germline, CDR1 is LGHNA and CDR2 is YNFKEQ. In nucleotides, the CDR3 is TGTGCCAGCAGCCAACGGACAGGGACAGATACGCAGTATTTT. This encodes CASSQRTGTDTQYF.

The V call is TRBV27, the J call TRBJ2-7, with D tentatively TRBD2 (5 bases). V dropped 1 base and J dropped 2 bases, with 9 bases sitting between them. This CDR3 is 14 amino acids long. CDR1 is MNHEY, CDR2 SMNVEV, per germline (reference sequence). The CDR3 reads CASSLFRGPYEQYF. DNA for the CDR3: TGTGCCAGCAGTTTATTCAGAGGGCCCTACGAGCAGTACTTC.